This T cell receptor (beta chain) emerged from a study of blood T cell repertoires in COVID-19. The repertoire was sequenced with immunoSEQ multiplex PCR; TCRdb's copy has only in-frame clones and lacks some. This sample has about 180,000 clones, with 80% to 90% found just once. The CDR3 runs 13 residues. The junction had 8 bases not matched to a gene; V was cut back by 8 bases and J by 5 bases. The V call is TRBV12-3 or TRBV12-4, the J call TRBJ2-7; 8 bases map to TRBD1. This TCR came from a man in his sixties with acute or convalescent COVID-19. The sequenced sample was peripheral blood. CDR3 protein: CASQDRGRDEQYF. Here the CDR3 DNA reads TGTGCCAGCCAAGACAGGGGTCGGGACGAGCAGTACTTC.